The clone carrying this T cell receptor (beta chain) came up a few times. J gave up 0 bases and V 1 base, and 7 bases lay outside the gene matches. There are 17 residues in the CDR3. Germline values: CDR1 LGHNA, CDR2 YSLEER. The sample comes from a study of T-cell reconstitution after alpha-beta-depleted transplantation in children. Unique molecular identifiers were incorporated when the TCRbeta library was constructed. TCRdb redid the calling of the PCR reads with MiXCR, one entry per CDR3 protein. The sample holds hundreds of thousands of distinct CDR3 sequences, more than 20% seen once. This specimen consisted of PBMCs, mostly from graft donor cells, obtained 360 days after TCRalphabeta/CD19-depleted stem cell transplant. The J gene is TRBJ2-3, the V gene TRBV4-3; 7 bases fit TRBD1. The sequence was collected from a boy under two years old who had a stem cell transplant for acute myeloid leukemia, so the T cells may come from the graft donor. Here the CDR3 DNA reads TGCGCCAGCAGCCAAGCAGCGTCGACAGGGAGCACAGATACGCAGTATTTT. Translating it yields CASSQAASTGSTDTQYF.